A selection of T cell receptor beta chains follows, all from one sample in a study of blood T cell repertoires in COVID-19. TCRdb's copy holds only in-frame clones and misses some; the assay was immunoSEQ multiplex PCR. The profile shows more than 300,000 clones, around nine tenths of them singletons. Sequencing used PBMCs or T cells enriched from blood (not recorded which). All receptors come from a woman aged 25 to 45 who had been exposed to COVID-19. CDR3s leave out the opening cysteine and the closing phenylalanine or tryptophan.

V,J,CDR3
TRBV7-8,TRBJ2-3,ASSSIPRRADTQY
TRBV2,TRBJ1-1,ASSDTQGGTEAF
TRBV7-7,TRBJ2-2,ASSPNQLAGITGELF
TRBV20-1,TRBJ2-1,SASQTGGLGYNEQF
TRBV11-2,TRBJ1-2,ASSPTLTRTGGDYGYT
TRBV6-5,TRBJ1-1,ASRGTGRRGTEAF
TRBV9,TRBJ2-7,ASSRGTGSYEQY
TRBV19,TRBJ1-5,ASSIGRGRGNQPQH
TRBV12-3/TRBV12-4,TRBJ1-2,ASTNLYGYT
TRBV7-2,TRBJ1-2,ASNPARNYGYT
TRBV6-5,TRBJ1-2,ASTRTGGNYGYT
TRBV7-9,TRBJ2-7,ASSMRGGPDEQY
TRBV19,TRBJ1-5,ASSKQGASAEPQH
TRBV9,TRBJ2-5,ASSRQVETQY
TRBV6-5,TRBJ2-3,ASSLTPLKDTQY
TRBV5-5,TRBJ1-2,ASSFDARSIYGYT
TRBV14,TRBJ2-7,ASSQGGGVYEQY
TRBV5-1,TRBJ2-1,ASRTSGGSYNEQF
TRBV3-1/TRBV3-2,TRBJ2-1,ARTGGSDEQF
TRBV5-5,TRBJ1-5,ASSSFWGDQPQH
TRBV9,TRBJ1-2,ASSPYQGSYGYT
TRBV6-5,TRBJ1-2,ASILDSVVYT
TRBV6-5,TRBJ1-4,ASSTGDLSEKLF
TRBV5-1,TRBJ2-3,ASSLEGFRTDTQY
TRBV7-2,TRBJ1-6,ASSFQGSPLH
TRBV6-5,TRBJ1-1,ASFTGAEAF
TRBV3-1/TRBV3-2,TRBJ2-7,ASSTLDRVEQY
TRBV2,TRBJ1-1,ATDRTMNTEAF